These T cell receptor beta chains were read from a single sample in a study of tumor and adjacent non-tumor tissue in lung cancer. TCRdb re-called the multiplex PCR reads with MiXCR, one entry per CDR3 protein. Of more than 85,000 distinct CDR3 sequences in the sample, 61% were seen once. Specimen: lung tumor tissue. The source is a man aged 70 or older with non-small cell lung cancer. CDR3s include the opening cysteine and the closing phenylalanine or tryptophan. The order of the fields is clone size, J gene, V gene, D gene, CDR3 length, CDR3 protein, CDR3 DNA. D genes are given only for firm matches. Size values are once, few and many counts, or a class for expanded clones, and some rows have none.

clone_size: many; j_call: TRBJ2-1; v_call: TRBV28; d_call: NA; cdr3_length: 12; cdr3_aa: CASSWRGNEQFF; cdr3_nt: TGTGCCAGCAGTTGGAGGGGCAATGAGCAGTTCTTC
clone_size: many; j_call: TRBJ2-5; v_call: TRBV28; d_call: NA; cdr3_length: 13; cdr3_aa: CASSFTPRETQYF; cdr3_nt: TGTGCCAGCAGTTTTACTCCCCGGGAGACCCAGTACTTC
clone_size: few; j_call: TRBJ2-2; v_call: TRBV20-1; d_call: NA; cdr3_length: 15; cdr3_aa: CSARDPGKETGELFF; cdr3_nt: TGCAGTGCTAGAGATCCCGGAAAGGAGACCGGGGAGCTGTTTTTT
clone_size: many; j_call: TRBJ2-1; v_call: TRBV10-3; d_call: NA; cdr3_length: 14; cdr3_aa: CAISDGGGYNEQFF; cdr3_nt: TGTGCCATCAGTGATGGAGGAGGGTACAATGAGCAGTTCTTC
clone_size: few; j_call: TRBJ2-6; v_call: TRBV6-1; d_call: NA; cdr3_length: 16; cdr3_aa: CASSAEDSPGANVLTF; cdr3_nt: TGTGCTAGCAGTGCCGAGGACAGTCCTGGGGCCAACGTCCTGACTTTC
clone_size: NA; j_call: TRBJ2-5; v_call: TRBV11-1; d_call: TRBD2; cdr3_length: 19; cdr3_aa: CASNLRTALACWYQETQYF; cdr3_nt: TGTGCCAGCAACTTAAGAACGGCACTAGCGTGTTGGTACCAAGAGACCCAGTACTTC
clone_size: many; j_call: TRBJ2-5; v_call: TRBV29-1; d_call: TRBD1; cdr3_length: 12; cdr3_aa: CSVGQGVETQYF; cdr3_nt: TGCAGCGTTGGACAGGGGGTTGAGACCCAGTACTTC
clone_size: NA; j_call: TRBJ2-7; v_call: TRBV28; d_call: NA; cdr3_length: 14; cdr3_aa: CASMTPGRNYEQHF; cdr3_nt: TGTGCCAGCATGACTCCAGGGAGGAACTACGAGCAGCACTTC
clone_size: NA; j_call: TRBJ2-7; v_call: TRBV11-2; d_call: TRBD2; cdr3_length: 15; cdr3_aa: CASSLDLAGGTCRYF; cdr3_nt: TGTGCCAGCAGTTTAGATTTAGCGGGGGGCACCTGTCGGTACTTC
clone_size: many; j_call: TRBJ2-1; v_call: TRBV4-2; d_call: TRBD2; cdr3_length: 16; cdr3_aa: CASSQDTAGGGNEQFF; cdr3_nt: TGTGCCAGCAGCCAAGATACGGCGGGAGGGGGCAATGAGCAGTTCTTC
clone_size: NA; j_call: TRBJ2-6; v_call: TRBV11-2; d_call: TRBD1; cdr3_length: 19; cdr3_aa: CASSSPRGRGGSEASVLTF; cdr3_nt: TGTGCTAGCAGCTCCCCGAGGGGAAGAGGGGGCTCTGAGGCCAGCGTCCTGACTTTC
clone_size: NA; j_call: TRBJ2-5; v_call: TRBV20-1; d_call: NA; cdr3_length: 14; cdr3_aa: CSAATARGQEAQYF; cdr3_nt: TGCAGTGCGGCCACCGCTCGGGGCCAAGAGGCCCAGTACTTC
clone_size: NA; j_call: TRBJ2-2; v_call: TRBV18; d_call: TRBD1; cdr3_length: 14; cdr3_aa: CASSSDREAGELFF; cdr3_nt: TGTGCCAGCTCGTCGGACAGGGAGGCCGGGGAGCTGTTTTTT
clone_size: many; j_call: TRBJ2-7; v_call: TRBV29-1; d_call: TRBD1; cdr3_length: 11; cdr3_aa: CGTGKVYEQYF; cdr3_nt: TGTGGGACAGGAAAAGTCTACGAGCAGTACTTC
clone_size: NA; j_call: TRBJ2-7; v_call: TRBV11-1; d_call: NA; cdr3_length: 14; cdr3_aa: CASSFRGESYEQYF; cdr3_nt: TGTGCCAGCAGCTTCCGGGGCGAGTCCTACGAGCAGTACTTC
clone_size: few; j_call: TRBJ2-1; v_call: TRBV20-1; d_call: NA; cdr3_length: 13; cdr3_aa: CSARSLSGFEQFF; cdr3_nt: TGCAGTGCTAGAAGTCTGTCGGGCTTTGAGCAGTTCTTC
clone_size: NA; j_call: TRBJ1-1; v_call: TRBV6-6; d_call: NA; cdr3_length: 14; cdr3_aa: CASQSGMLALAAFF; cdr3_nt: TGTGCCAGCCAAAGTGGTATGCTTGCCTTGGCGGCTTTCTTT
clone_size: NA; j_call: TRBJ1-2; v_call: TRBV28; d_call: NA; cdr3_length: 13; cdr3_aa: CASIGRQPYDYTF; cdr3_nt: TGTGCCAGCATAGGAAGGCAGCCCTATGACTACACCTTC
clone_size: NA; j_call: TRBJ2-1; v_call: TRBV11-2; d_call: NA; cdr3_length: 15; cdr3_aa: CARIPGMGGYNEQFF; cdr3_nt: TGTGCCAGGATCCCGGGGATGGGAGGTTACAATGAGCAGTTCTTC
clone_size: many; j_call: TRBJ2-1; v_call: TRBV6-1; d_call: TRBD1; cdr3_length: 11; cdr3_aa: CASSDRGRQFF; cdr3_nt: TGTGCCAGCAGTGACAGGGGGCGGCAGTTCTTC
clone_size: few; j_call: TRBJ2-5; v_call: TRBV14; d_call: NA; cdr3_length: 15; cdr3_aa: CASSQDWRNQETQYF; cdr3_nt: TGTGCCAGCAGCCAAGATTGGAGGAACCAAGAGACCCAGTACTTC
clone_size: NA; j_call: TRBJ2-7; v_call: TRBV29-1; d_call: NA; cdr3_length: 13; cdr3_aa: CSVRDPYGNEQYF; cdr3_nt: TGCAGCGTTAGAGATCCATATGGGAACGAGCAGTACTTC
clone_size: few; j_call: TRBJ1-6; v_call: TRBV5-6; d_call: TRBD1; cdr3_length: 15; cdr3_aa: CASSLNRGHDSPLLF; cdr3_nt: TGTGCCAGCAGCTTGAACAGGGGGCATGATTCACCCCTCCTCTTT
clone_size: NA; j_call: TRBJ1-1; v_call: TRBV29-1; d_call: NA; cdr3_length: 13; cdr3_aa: CNLEREVWTEAFF; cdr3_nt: TGCAACCTTGAAAGGGAGGTCTGGACTGAAGCTTTCTTT
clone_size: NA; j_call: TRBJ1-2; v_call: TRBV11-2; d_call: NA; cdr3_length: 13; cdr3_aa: CACSQGQAYGYIF; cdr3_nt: TGTGCCTGCAGCCAGGGCCAGGCCTATGGCTACATCTTC
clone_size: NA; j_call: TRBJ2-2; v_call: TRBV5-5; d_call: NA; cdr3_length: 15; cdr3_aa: CASSLPEANTRELFF; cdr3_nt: TGTGCCAGCAGCTTACCAGAGGCCAACACCCGGGAGCTGTTTTTT
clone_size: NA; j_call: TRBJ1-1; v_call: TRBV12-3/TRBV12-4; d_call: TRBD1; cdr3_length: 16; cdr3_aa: CASTSDRGPVNTETFF; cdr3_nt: TGTGCCAGCACTTCGGACAGGGGGCCCGTGAACACTGAAACTTTCTTT
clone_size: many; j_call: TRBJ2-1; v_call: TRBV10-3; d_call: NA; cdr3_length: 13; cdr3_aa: CAISLGRGNEQFF; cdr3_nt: TGTGCCATCAGCCTCGGGAGAGGGAATGAGCAGTTCTTC
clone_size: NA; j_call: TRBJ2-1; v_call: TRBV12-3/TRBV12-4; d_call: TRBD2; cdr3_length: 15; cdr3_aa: CASRRLAGVRNEQFF; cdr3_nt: TGTGCCAGCAGGCGACTGGCGGGGGTGAGGAATGAGCAGTTCTTC
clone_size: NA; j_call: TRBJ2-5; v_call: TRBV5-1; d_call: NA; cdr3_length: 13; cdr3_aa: CANSFQGRETQYF; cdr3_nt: TGCGCCAACAGCTTTCAAGGGCGAGAGACCCAGTACTTC
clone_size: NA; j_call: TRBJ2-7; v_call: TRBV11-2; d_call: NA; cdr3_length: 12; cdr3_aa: CANSLFSYEQYF; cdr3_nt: TGTGCCAATAGTTTATTCAGCTACGAGCAGTACTTC
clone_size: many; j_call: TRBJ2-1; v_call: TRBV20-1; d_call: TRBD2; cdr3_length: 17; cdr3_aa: CSARDSVAGGPHNEQFF; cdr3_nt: TGCAGTGCTAGAGATTCGGTAGCGGGAGGGCCTCACAATGAGCAGTTCTTC
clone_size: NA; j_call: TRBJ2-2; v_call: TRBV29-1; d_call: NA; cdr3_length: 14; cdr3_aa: CSVGELGYTGELFF; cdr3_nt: TGCAGCGTTGGCGAACTAGGATACACTGGGGAGCTGTTTTTT
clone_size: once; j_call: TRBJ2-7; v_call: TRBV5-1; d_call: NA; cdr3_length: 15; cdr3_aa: CASSLSPGADYEQCF; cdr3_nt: TGCGCCAGTAGCTTGTCACCTGGGGCCGACTACGAGCAGTGCTTC
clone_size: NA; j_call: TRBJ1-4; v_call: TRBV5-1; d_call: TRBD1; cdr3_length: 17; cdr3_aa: CVSNLSPVGQVNEKLFF; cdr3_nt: TGCGTCAGCAACCTATCCCCCGTGGGACAGGTCAATGAAAAACTGTTTTTT
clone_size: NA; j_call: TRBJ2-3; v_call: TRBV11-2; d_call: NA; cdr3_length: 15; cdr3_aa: CASGLEGALRGGRYF; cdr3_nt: TGTGCCAGCGGCTTGGAAGGAGCATTACGGGGTGGGCGGTATTTT
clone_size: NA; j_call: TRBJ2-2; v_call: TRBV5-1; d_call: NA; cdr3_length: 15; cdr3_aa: CASSLVQGSTGDLFF; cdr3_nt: TGCGCCAGCAGCTTGGTTCAGGGGAGCACCGGGGACCTGTTTTTT
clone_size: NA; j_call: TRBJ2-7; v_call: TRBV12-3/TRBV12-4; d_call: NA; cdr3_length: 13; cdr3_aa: CASSLRQVDKQYF; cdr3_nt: TGTGCCAGCAGTTTGAGACAGGTGGACAAACAGTACTTC
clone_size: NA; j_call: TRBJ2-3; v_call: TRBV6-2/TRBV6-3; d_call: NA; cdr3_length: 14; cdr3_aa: CASSSGIGTDSQYF; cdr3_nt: TGTGCCAGTAGTTCGGGAATTGGCACAGATTCGCAGTATTTT
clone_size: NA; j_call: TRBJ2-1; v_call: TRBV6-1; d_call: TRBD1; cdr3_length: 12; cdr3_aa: CATRGSNNEWFF; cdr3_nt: TGTGCCACCAGGGGGAGCAACAATGAGTGGTTCTTC
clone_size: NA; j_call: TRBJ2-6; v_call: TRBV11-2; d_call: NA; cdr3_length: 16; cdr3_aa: CASSLDQGAGANVLTF; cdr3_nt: TGCGCCAGCAGCTTAGACCAGGGAGCTGGGGCCAATGTCCTGACTTTC
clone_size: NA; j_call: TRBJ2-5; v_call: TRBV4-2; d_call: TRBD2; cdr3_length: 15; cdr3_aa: CASIQETLAGETQYF; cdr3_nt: TGTGCCAGCATCCAAGAGACCCTAGCGGGCGAAACACAGTACTTC
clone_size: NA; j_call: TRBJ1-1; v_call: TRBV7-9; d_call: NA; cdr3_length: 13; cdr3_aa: CASSPPDGTEAFF; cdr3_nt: TGTGCCAGCAGCCCACCAGACGGGACTGAAGCTTTCTTT
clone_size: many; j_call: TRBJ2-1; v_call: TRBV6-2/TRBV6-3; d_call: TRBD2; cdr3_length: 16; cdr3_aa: CASTLTPLAGGDEQFF; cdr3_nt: TGTGCCAGCACCCTCACCCCACTAGCGGGGGGGGATGAGCAGTTCTTC
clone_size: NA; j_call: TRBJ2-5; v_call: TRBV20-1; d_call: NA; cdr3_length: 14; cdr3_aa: CSATGLTGWETQYF; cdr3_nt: TGCAGTGCTACTGGCCTAACAGGTTGGGAGACCCAGTACTTC
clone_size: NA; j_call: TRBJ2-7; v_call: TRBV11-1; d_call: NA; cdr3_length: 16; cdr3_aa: CAWSSPGTDSSYEQYF; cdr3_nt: TGTGCCTGGAGCTCCCCTGGGACCGATAGCTCCTACGAGCAGTACTTC
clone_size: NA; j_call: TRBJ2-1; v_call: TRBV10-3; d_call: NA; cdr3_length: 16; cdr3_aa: CAISKPGLSSYNEQFF; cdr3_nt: TGCGCCATCAGTAAGCCGGGACTGAGCTCCTACAATGAGCAGTTCTTC
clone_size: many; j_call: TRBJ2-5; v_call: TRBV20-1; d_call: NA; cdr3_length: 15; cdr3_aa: CSASGAGALQETQYF; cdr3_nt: TGCAGTGCTAGCGGGGCGGGGGCCCTCCAAGAGACCCAGTACTTC
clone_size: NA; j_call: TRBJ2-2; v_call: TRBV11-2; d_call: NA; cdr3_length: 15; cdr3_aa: CASSLCGGRTGELFF; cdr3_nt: TGTGCTAGCAGTTTATGTGGGGGCAGGACCGGGGAGCTGTTTTTT